This T cell receptor (beta chain) originates from a study of early T cells in non-severe SARS-CoV-2 infection. For the study at large: It was bulk RNA from unsorted whole blood that was sequenced, and the chains were unpaired.

Unique molecular identifiers were affixed to single, distinct cDNA molecules. TCRdb ran MiXCR on the 5' RACE reads and lists one entry per CDR3 protein. The data show 68,000 or so distinct CDR3 sequences, about a tenth seen once. Remarks on this clonotype: Its cognate antigen is unknown.

Germline CDR1 and CDR2: DFQATT and SNEGSKA (reference sequence). J gave up 1 base and V 3 bases, and 8 bases lay outside the gene matches. The CDR3 has 16 residues. Notes on the study in general: Anti-spike CD8 responses were favored by VDJdb matching, which missed private and CD4 specificities.

The material sequenced was whole blood. V gene TRBV20-1 combines with J gene TRBJ2-3; TRBD2 aligns across 9 bases. This receptor was taken from an adult who was a healthcare worker with PCR-confirmed SARS-CoV-2 infection or an uninfected control (not recorded which). CDR3 amino acids: CSASITSGCCTDTQYF. The DNA for the CDR3 is TGCAGTGCTAGTATTACTAGCGGGTGTTGCACAGATACGCAGTATTTT.